This passage covers 13 T cell receptor beta chains from one sample sequenced in a study of cytomegalovirus exposure and HLA in healthy donors. Assay used: immunoSEQ multiplex PCR; TCRdb lists only in-frame clones, some missing. Of approximately 220,000 clones in the sample, 75% to 95% are singletons; the top ten hold about 0.95%. Sequences were obtained from PBMCs. All receptors derive from a woman between 18 and 30 years old in good health and CMV-seronegative.

This clone has a handful of counts. The rearrangement uses TRBV9 and TRBJ1-2; 9 positions agree with TRBD1. Germline loops: CDR1 SGDLS, CDR2 YYNGEE. This CDR3 contains 15 residues. J lost 5 bases, V lost 4 bases, and 9 bases had no gene match. The DNA of the CDR3 is TGTGCCAGCAGCCCCGAAACAGGGACAGGGTATGGCTACACCTTC. It yields the protein CASSPETGTGYGYTF.

This chain links TRBV7-9 with TRBJ2-1; 11 nucleotides match TRBD2. The CDR3 covers 15 residues. V shed 1 base, J shed 7 bases, and the junction held 3 bases outside the gene matches. Germline V CDR1 and CDR2: SEHNR, FQNEAQ (reference sequence). CDR3 region: CASSLVAGGWNEQFF. CDR3 DNA: TGTGCCAGCAGCTTAGTAGCGGGAGGGTGGAATGAGCAGTTCTTC.

This rearrangement joins TRBV5-1 to TRBJ1-5; no clear D gene. Trimming took 0 bases from V and 3 from J, leaving 10 bases between them. The CDR3 consists of 15 residues. From germline, CDR1 is SGHRS and CDR2 YFSETQ. The CDR3 spells CASSLESGNNQPQHF. The CDR3 nucleotides are TGCGCCAGCAGCTTGGAGTCCGGGAACAATCAGCCCCAGCATTTT.

This clone was seen a few times. V gene TRBV7-9 combines with J gene TRBJ1-5; D is unclear. Trimming stripped 2 bases from V and 8 bases from J, with 13 bases between. The CDR3 has 14 residues. Germline assignment: CDR1 SEHNR and CDR2 FQNEAQ (reference sequence). CDR3 amino acids: CASSLTGAEEPQHF. CDR3 DNA: TGTGCCAGCAGCTTAACGGGCGCGGAGGAGCCCCAGCATTTT. Full variable domain (remainder filled in from reference TRBV7-9 and TRBJ1-5): DTGVSQNPRHKITKRGQNVTFRCDPISEHNRLYWYRQTLGQGPEFLTYFQNEAQLEKSRLLSDRFSAERPKGSFSTLEIQRTEQGDSAMYLCASSLTGAEEPQHFGDGTRLSIL.

The rearrangement joins TRBV7-2 to TRBJ2-3; D unresolved. The V gene lost 0 bases and the J gene lost 4 bases, with 11 bases spanning the gap. The germline V gene has CDR1 SGHTA and CDR2 FQGNSA. CDR3 length: 15 residues. The CDR3 bases are TGTGCCAGCAGCTTAGCCGGGTCTGACCCAGATACGCAGTATTTT. Its protein is CASSLAGSDPDTQYF.

The chain couples TRBV9 to TRBJ1-1, with TRBD1 as a possible D gene (5 bases). The germline V and J ends were trimmed by 4 bases and 3 bases, with 16 bases remaining between them. There are 15 residues in the CDR3. Per the germline V gene, CDR1 is SGDLS and CDR2 is YYNGEE. The CDR3, as DNA: TGTGCCAGCAGCCCAGAGGCGGGGCCGGACACTGAAGCTTTCTTT. It translates to CASSPEAGPDTEAFF.

This clone was detected only a few times. This chain joins TRBV9 and TRBJ2-1, with D unresolved. The CDR3 runs 14 residues. The V gene's germline CDR1 is SGDLS and CDR2 YYNGEE. V shed 5 bases and J shed 8 bases, with 17 bases lying between them. CDR3: CASSRVPPLDEQFF. CDR3 nucleotide sequence: TGTGCCAGCAGTCGAGTTCCACCTTTGGATGAGCAGTTCTTC.

The chain carries TRBV29-1 and TRBJ1-4, with TRBD1 matching 7 bases. The trim removed 7 bases at V and 6 bases at J, leaving 8 bases unmatched. The CDR3 runs 13 residues. Per germline, CDR1 SQVTM and CDR2 ANQGSEA. The CDR3 reads CSGGDSDYEKLFF. The CDR3 nucleotides read TGCAGCGGGGGGGACAGCGACTATGAAAAACTGTTTTTT.

The chain links TRBV7-8 to TRBJ2-7; 7 bases are shared with TRBD1. The length of the CDR3 is 16 residues. V shed 1 base, J shed 6 bases, and the junction held 12 bases outside the gene matches. Germline V gene data show CDR1 as SGHVS and CDR2 as FQNEAQ. The CDR3 DNA reads TGTGCCAGCAGCTTAGTCCTAACAGGGGCGACATCCGAGCAGTACTTC. It encodes CASSLVLTGATSEQYF.

The chain joins TRBV13 to TRBJ2-7; possibly TRBD2 for D (6 bases). The ends were cut back, 3 bases at V and 3 bases at J, with 12 bases in the middle. This CDR3 is 14 amino acids long. CDR1 and CDR2 from the germline V gene are PRHDT and FYEKMQ (reference sequence). The CDR3 reads CASSFPPSDYEQYF. CDR3 in DNA: TGTGCCAGCAGCTTCCCTCCTAGCGACTACGAGCAGTACTTC.

The chain uses TRBV15 and TRBJ1-3, with TRBD1 matching 7 bases. The CDR3 spans 15 residues. J gave up 5 bases and V 0 bases, and 4 bases lay outside the gene matches. CDR1 and CDR2 from the germline V gene are LNHNV and YYDKDF (reference sequence). As DNA, the CDR3 is TGTGCCACCAGCAGAGATCAAGGGGGCAGAAACACCATATATTTT. Protein product: CATSRDQGGRNTIYF.

As concerns this clone: Other nucleotide sequences in the sample specify the same CDR3. This chain joins TRBV5-1 and TRBJ2-1, with 9 bases matching TRBD1. This CDR3 comprises 15 residues. Germline V gene lookup returns CDR1 SGHRS and CDR2 YFSETQ. Unmatched junction bases numbered 2, after V lost 4 bases and J lost 0 bases. The DNA for the CDR3 is TGCGCCAGCAGCCCGGGACAGGGCTCCTACAATGAGCAGTTCTTC. Translated, it gives CASSPGQGSYNEQFF.

V usage is TRBV27 and J usage is TRBJ2-1, with 9 positions matching TRBD1. Germline V gene lookup returns CDR1 MNHEY and CDR2 SMNVEV (reference sequence). The CDR3 length is 15 residues. Trimming at V came to 3 bases and at J to 8 bases, leaving 8 bases not matched to a gene. The CDR3 coding sequence is TGTGCCAGCAGTTTCGGGACAGGGCGCCACTATGAGCAGTTCTTC. It is translated as CASSFGTGRHYEQFF.